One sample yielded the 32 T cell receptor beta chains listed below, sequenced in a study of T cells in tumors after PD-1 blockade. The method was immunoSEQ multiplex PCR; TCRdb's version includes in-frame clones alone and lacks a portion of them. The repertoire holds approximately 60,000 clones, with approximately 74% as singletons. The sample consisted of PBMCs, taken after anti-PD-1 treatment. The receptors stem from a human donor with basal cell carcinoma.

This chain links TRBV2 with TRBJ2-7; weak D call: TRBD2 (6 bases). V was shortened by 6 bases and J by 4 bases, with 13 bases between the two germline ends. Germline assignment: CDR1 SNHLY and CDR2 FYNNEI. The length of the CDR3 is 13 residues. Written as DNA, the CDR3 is TGTGCCAGCAGGATGGGGGGTCCGTACGAGCAGTACTTC. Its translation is CASRMGGPYEQYF.

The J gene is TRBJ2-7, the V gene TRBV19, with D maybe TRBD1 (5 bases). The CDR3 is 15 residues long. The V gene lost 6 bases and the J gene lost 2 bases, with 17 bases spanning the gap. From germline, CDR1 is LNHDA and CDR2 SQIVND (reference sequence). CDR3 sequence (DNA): TGTGCCAGTAGCAGGGAAACCGGGCTCCCCTACGAGCAGTACTTC. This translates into CASSRETGLPYEQYF.

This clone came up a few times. The CDR3 reads CASSQGWVPNTEAFF. CDR3 DNA: TGTGCCAGCAGCCAAGGATGGGTCCCGAACACTGAAGCTTTCTTT. This chain links TRBV14 with TRBJ1-1; D is unresolved. The V gene's germline CDR1 is SGHDN and CDR2 FVKESK. The length of the CDR3 is 15 residues. V dropped 1 base and J dropped 1 base, with 10 bases sitting between them.

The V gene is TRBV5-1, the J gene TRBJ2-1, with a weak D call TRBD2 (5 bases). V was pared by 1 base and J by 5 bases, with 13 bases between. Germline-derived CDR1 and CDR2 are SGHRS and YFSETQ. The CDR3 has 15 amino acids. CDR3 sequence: CASSLSLAMNNEQFF. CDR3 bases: TGCGCCAGCAGCTTGTCGCTAGCTATGAACAATGAGCAGTTCTTC.

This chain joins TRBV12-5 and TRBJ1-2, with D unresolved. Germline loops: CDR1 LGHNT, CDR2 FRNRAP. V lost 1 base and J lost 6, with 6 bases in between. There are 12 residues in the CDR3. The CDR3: CASGLDTHGYTF. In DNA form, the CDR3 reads TGTGCTAGTGGTTTGGATACCCATGGCTACACCTTC.

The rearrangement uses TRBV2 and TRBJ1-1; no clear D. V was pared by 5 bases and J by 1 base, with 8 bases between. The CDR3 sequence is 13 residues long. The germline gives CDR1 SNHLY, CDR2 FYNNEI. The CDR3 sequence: CASSRSWNTEAFF. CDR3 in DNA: TGTGCCAGCAGTAGGAGTTGGAACACTGAAGCTTTCTTT.

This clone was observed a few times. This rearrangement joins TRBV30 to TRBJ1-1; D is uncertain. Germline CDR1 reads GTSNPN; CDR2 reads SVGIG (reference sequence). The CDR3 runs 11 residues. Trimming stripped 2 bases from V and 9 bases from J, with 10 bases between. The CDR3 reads CAWSIREKAFF. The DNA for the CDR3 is TGTGCCTGGAGTATCCGGGAGAAAGCTTTCTTT.

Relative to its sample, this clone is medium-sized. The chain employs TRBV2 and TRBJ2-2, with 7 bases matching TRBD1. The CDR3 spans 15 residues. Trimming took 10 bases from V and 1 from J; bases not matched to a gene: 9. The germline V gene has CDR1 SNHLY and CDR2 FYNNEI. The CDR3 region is CATSVGQVNTGELFF. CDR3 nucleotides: TGTGCCACCTCGGTTGGACAGGTGAACACCGGGGAGCTGTTTTTT.

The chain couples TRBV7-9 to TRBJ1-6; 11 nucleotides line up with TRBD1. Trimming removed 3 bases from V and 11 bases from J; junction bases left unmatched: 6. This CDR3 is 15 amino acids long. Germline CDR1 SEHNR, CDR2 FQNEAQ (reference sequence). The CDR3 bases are TGTGCCAGCAGCTTTGGACAGGGGGCGCGTGCACCCCTCCACTTT. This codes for CASSFGQGARAPLHF.

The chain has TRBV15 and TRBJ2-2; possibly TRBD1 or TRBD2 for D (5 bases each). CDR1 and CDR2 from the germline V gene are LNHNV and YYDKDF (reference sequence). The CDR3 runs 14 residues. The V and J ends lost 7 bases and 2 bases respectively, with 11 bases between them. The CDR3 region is CATKGTENTGELFF. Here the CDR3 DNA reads TGTGCCACCAAGGGGACGGAAAACACCGGGGAGCTGTTTTTT.

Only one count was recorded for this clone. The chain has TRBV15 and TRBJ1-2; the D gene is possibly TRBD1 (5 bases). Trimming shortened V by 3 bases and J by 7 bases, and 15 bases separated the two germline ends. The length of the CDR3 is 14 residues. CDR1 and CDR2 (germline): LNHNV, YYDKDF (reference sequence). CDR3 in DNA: TGTGCCACCAGCAGTTGGGGACTCAGCAGTGGCTACACCTTC. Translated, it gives CATSSWGLSSGYTF.

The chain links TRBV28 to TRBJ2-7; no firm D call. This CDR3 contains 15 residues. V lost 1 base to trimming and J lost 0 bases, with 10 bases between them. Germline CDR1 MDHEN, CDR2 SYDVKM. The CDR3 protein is CASSLFAPSSYEQYF. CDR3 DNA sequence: TGTGCCAGCAGTTTATTCGCGCCAAGCTCCTACGAGCAGTACTTC. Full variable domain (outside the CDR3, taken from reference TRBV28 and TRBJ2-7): DVKVTQSSRYLVKRTGEKVFLECVQDMDHENMFWYRQDPGLGLRLIYFSYDVKMKEKGDIPEGYSVSREKKERFSLILESASTNQTSMYLCASSLFAPSSYEQYFGPGTRLTVT.

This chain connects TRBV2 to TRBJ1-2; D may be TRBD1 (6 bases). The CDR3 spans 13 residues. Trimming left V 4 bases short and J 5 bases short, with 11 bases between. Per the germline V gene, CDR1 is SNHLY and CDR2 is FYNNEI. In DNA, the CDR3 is TGTGCCAGCAGTGTAGTGGACAGATATGGCTACACCTTC. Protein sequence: CASSVVDRYGYTF.

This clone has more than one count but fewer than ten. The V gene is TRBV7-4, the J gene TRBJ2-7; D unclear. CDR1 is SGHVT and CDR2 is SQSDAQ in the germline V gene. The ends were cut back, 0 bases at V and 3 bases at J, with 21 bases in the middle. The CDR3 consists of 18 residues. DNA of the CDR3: TGTGCCAGCAGCTTAGCGGTTGTTGGTTTGGACCGACGCTACGAGCAGTACTTC. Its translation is CASSLAVVGLDRRYEQYF.

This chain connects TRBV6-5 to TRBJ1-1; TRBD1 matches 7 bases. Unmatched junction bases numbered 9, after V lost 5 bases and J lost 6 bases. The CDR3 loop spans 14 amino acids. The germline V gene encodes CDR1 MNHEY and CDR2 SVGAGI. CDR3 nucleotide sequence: TGTGCCAGCAGTAGGGGGCAGGGTATGGCTGAAGCTTTCTTT. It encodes CASSRGQGMAEAFF.

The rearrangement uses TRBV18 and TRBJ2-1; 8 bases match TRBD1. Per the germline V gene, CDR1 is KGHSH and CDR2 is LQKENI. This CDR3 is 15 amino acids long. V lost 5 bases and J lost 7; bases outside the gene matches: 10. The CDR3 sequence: CASSSLGQGMNEQFF. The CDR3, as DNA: TGTGCCAGCTCATCCTTAGGACAGGGAATGAATGAGCAGTTCTTC.

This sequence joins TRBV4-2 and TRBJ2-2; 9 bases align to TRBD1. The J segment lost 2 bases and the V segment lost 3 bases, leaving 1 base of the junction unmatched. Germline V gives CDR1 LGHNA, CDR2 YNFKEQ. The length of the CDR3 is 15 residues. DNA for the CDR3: TGTGCCAGCAGCCAGGGACAGGGTAACACCGGGGAGCTGTTTTTT. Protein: CASSQGQGNTGELFF.

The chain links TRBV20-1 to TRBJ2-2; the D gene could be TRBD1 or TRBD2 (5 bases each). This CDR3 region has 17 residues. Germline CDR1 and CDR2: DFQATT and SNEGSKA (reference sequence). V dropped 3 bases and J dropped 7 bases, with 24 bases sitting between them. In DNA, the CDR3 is TGCAGTGCTAGTTTTATAAGTCAGGGAGAGATCATCGGGGAGCTGTTTTTT. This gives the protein CSASFISQGEIIGELFF.

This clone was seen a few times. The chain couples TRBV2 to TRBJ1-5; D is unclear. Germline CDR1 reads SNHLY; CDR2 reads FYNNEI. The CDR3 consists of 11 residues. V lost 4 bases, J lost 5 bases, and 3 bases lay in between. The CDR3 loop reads CASSVDQPQHF. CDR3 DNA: TGTGCCAGCAGTGTTGATCAGCCCCAGCATTTT.

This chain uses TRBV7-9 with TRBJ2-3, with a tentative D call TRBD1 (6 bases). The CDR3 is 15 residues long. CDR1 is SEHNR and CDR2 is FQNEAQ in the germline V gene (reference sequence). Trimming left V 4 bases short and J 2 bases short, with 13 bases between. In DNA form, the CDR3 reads TGTGCCAGCAGCTCCTACGACAGGTCCACAGATACGCAGTATTTT. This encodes CASSSYDRSTDTQYF.

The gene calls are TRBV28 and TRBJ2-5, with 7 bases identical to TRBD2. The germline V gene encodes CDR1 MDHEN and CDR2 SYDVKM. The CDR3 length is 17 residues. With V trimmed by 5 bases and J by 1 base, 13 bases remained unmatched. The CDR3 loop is CASSPLTKAGLQETQYF. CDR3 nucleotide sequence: TGTGCCAGCAGTCCCCTGACTAAAGCGGGGCTCCAAGAGACCCAGTACTTC.

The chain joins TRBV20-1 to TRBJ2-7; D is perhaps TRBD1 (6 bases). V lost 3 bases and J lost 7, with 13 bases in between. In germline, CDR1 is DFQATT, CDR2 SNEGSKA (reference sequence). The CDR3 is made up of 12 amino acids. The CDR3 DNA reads TGCAGTGCTAGTCTGGGGGCGAGAGAGCAGTACTTC. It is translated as CSASLGAREQYF.

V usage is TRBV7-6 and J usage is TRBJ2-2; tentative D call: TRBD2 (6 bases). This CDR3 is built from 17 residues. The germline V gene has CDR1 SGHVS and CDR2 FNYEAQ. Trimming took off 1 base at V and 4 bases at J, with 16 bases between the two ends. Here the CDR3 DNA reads TGTGCCAGCAGCTTAGGATGGGGACTTAACCTCACCGGGGAGCTGTTTTTT. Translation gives CASSLGWGLNLTGELFF.

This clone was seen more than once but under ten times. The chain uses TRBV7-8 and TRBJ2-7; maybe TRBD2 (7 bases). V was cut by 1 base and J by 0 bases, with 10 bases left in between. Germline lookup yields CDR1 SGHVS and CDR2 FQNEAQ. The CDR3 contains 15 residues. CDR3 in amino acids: CASSLVGGPSYEQYF. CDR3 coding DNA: TGTGCCAGCAGCTTAGTCGGGGGGCCCTCCTACGAGCAGTACTTC.

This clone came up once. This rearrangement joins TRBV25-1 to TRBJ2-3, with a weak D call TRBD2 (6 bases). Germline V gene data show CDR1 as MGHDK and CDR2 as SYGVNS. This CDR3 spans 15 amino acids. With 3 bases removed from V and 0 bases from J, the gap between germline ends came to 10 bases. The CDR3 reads CASSDLASSTDTQYF. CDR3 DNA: TGTGCCAGCAGTGACCTAGCGAGTAGCACAGATACGCAGTATTTT.

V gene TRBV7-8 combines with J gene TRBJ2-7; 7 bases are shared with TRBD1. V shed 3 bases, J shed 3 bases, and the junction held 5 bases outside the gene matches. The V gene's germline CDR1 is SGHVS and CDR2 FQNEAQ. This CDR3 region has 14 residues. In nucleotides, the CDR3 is TGTGCCAGCAGCTTTGACAGGGAAAACTACGAGCAGTACTTC. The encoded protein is CASSFDRENYEQYF. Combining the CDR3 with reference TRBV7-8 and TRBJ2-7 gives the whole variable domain GAGVSQSPRYKVAKRGQDVALRCDPISGHVSLFWYQQALGQGPEFLTYFQNEAQLDKSGLPSDRFFAERPEGSVSTLKIQRTQQEDSAVYLCASSFDRENYEQYFGPGTRLTVT.

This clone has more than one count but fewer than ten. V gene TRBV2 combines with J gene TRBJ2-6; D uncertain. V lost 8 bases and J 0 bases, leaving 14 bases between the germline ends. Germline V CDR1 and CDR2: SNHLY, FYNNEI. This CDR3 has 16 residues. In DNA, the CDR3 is TGTGCCAGCCGGGTCAGTATCTTCTCTGGGGCCAACGTCCTGACTTTC. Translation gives CASRVSIFSGANVLTF.

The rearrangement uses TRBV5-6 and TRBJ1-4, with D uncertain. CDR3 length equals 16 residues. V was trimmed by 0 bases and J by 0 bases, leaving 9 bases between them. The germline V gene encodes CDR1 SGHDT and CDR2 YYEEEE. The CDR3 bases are TGTGCCAGCAGCTTGGGGCGAACCGCAACTAATGAAAAACTGTTTTTT. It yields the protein CASSLGRTATNEKLFF. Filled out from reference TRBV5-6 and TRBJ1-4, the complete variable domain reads DAGVTQSPTHLIKTRGQQVTLRCSPKSGHDTVSWYQQALGQGPQFIFQYYEEEERQRGNFPDRFSGHQFPNYSSELNVNALLLGDSALYLCASSLGRTATNEKLFFGSGTQLSVL.

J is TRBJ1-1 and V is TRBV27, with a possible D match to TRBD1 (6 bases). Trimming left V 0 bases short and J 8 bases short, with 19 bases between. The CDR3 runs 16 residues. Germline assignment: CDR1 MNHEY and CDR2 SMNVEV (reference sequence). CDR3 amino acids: CASSLSIGQGRPEAFF. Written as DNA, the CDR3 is TGTGCCAGCAGTTTATCGATAGGCCAGGGGAGGCCGGAAGCTTTCTTT.

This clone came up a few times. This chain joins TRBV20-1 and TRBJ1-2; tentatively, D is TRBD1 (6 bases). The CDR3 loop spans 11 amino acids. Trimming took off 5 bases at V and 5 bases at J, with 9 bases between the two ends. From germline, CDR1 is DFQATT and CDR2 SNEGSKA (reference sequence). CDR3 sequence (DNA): TGCAGTGCTGAACAGGGATATGGCTACACCTTC. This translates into CSAEQGYGYTF.

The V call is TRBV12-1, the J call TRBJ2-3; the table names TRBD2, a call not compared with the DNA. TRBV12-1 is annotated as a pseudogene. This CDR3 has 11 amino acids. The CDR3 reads CAGGGTDTQYF. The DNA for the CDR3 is TGTGCGGGGGGGGGCACAGATACGCAGTATTTT.

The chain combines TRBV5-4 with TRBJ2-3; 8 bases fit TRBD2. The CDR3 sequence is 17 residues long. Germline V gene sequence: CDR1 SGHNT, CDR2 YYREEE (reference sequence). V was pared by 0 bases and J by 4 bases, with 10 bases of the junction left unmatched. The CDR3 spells CASSLGSSGADADTQYF. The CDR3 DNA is TGTGCCAGCAGCTTGGGGAGTAGCGGGGCGGATGCAGATACGCAGTATTTT.